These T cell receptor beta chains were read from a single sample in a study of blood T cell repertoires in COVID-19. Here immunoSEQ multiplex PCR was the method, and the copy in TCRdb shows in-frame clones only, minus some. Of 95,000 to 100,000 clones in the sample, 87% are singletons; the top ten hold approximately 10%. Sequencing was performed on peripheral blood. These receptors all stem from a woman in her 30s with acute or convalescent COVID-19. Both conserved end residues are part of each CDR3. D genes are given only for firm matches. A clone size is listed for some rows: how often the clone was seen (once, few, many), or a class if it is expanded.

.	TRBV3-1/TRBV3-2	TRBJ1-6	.	TGTGCCAGCAGCCAAAATGGAGGGTGGAATTCACCCCTCCACTTT	CASSQNGGWNSPLHF
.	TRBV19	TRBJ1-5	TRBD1	TGTGCCAGTGCAGGGGGCGCGGGCAATCAGCCCCAGCATTTT	CASAGGAGNQPQHF
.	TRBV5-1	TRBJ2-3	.	TGCGCCAGCAGCCCCGGGGTAGGGCCATCCACAGATACGCAGTATTTT	CASSPGVGPSTDTQYF
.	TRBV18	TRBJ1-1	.	TGTGCCAGCTCACAAGGTGCGGGAAGTACTGAAGCTTTCTTT	CASSQGAGSTEAFF
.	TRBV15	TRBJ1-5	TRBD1	TGTGCCACCAGCAGAGAAGACAGGGGCAATCAGCCCCAGCATTTT	CATSREDRGNQPQHF
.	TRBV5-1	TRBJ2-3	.	TGCGCCAGCAGCCTGGAGAACCACATCACAGATACGCAGTATTTT	CASSLENHITDTQYF
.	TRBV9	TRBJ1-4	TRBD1	TGTGCCAGCAGCGTAGCCCAGGGGGATAGGTATGAAAAACTGTTTTTT	CASSVAQGDRYEKLFF
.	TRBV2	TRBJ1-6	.	TGTGCCAGCAGTGAGGCCAGGTATAATTCACCCCTCCACTTT	CASSEARYNSPLHF
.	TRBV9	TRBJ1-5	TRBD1	TGTGCCAGCAGCGCATACAGGGGTCTCAGCTATAGCAATCAGCCCCAGCATTTT	CASSAYRGLSYSNQPQHF
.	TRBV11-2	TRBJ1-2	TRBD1	TGTGCCAGCAGCTTCGCGACAGGGGAGATCTATGGCTACACCTTC	CASSFATGEIYGYTF
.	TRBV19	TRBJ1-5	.	TGTGCCAGTATTGGCCGACAAGTAAATAGCAATCAGCCCCAGCATTTT	CASIGRQVNSNQPQHF
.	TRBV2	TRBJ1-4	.	TGTGCCAGCAGTGAAAACCCCCGAGCGGGGGAAAAACTGTTTTTT	CASSENPRAGEKLFF
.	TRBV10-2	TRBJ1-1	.	TGCGCCAGCAGTGAGGTGGGGCTAAACACTGAAGCTTTCTTT	CASSEVGLNTEAFF
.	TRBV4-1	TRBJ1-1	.	TGCGCCAGCAGCCAAGCCAGGGGAGGGTTCAGTGAAGCTTTCTTT	CASSQARGGFSEAFF
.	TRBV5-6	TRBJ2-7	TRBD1	TGTGCCAGCAGCTTGTGGAGGACAGGCTTCTACGAGCAGTACTTC	CASSLWRTGFYEQYF
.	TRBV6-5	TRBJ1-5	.	TGTGCCAGCAGTCGGGGACTGAGGGATCAGCCCCAGCATTTT	CASSRGLRDQPQHF
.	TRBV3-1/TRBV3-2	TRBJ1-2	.	TGTGCCAGCACCTCGGGTTTGGGCTATGGCTACACCTTC	CASTSGLGYGYTF
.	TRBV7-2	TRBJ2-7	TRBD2	TGTGCCAGCAGCCGGACTAGCGGCACCTACGAGCAGTACTTC	CASSRTSGTYEQYF
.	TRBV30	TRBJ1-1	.	TGTGCCTTCAGCCCGGGACTACTAGGTAGTGAAGCTTTCTTT	CAFSPGLLGSEAFF
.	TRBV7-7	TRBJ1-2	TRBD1	TGTGCCAGCAGCCAAAAAGGAATGACAGGGGTCAAATCTAACTATGGCTACACCTTC	CASSQKGMTGVKSNYGYTF
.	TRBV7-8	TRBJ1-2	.	TGTGCCAGCAGCTTAGGGGGGGAAACCGGCCTTGGAAACACCTTC	CASSLGGETGLGNTF
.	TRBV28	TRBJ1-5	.	TGTGCCAGCAGTTTAGTAGCAGGGTACGGTAAGCCCCAGCATTTT	CASSLVAGYGKPQHF
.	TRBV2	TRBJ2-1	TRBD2	TGTGCCAGCGGGGCGGGGGTTTTCAATGAGCAGTTCTTC	CASGAGVFNEQFF
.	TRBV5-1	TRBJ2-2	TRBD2	TGCGCCAGCAGCCCCAGACTAGCGGCCTCGAACACCGGGGAGCTGTTTTTT	CASSPRLAASNTGELFF
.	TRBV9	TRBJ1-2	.	TGTGCCAGCAGCGTAGATGGACAGCCACTTCTTTATGGCTACACCTTC	CASSVDGQPLLYGYTF
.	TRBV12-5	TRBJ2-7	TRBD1	TGTGCTAGTACAGGGGTTACCAACGAGCAGTACTTC	CASTGVTNEQYF
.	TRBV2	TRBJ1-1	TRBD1	TGTGCCAGCAGTTCGACAGGGCTATGGACTGAAGCTTTCTTT	CASSSTGLWTEAFF
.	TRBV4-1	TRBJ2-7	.	TGCGCCAGCAGCCAAGGACCATTAACAGGGCTCGCCCCCTACGAGCAGTACTTC	CASSQGPLTGLAPYEQYF
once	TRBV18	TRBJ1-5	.	TGTGCCAGCTCACCTCTAGGGGATGGGCTAGGGCCCCAGCATTTT	CASSPLGDGLGPQHF
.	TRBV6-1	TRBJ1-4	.	TGTGCCAGCAGTGAACGAACCGGGAGTGGGGCCGTTGGTGAAAAACTGTTTTTT	CASSERTGSGAVGEKLFF
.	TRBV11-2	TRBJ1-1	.	TGTGCCAGCAGCTTAGGTGTTCTGGCCACTGAAGCTTTCTTT	CASSLGVLATEAFF
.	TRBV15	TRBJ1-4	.	TGTGCCACCAGCAGAGATACCTACGAAAAACTGTTTTTT	CATSRDTYEKLFF
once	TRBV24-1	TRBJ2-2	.	TGTGCCACCAGTTCTCCCCACAAGGACGACAGCGAGAAGGCCGGGGAGCTGTTTTTT	CATSSPHKDDSEKAGELFF